One sample yielded the 6 T cell receptor beta chains listed below, sequenced in a study of OX40 agonist ivuxolimab in advanced cancers. Libraries were prepared by immunoSEQ multiplex PCR; TCRdb keeps only in-frame clonotypes and omits some of them. The sample shows fewer than 95,000 clones, about 92% of them seen only once. This specimen consisted of CD4+ or CD8+ T cells sorted from blood, obtained in a trial of the OX40 agonist ivuxolimab. These receptors were collected from an adult with an advanced solid tumor such as melanoma, head and neck, liver or kidney cancer.

The genes are TRBV6-5 and TRBJ2-5; unclear D gene. CDR1 MNHEY and CDR2 SVGAGI come from the germline V gene. CDR3 length equals 14 residues. Trimming removed 0 bases at V and 2 bases at J, with 7 bases between. The CDR3 coding sequence is TGTGCCAGCAGTTACTCGAGCAGGCAAGAGACCCAGTACTTC. It encodes CASSYSSRQETQYF.

CDR3 sequence reads: CAWSSGSGDEQYF. CDR3 coding DNA: TGTGCCTGGAGTTCAGGGTCAGGGGACGAGCAGTACTTC. J is TRBJ2-7 and V is TRBV30; tentative D call: TRBD1 (6 bases). Germline V lookup: CDR1 GTSNPN, CDR2 SVGIG (reference sequence). CDR3 length: 13 residues. Deletions cut 2 bases from V and 5 bases from J, with 13 bases between.

This chain joins TRBV29-1 and TRBJ2-3; 8 nucleotides agree with TRBD2. V was pared by 6 bases and J by 4 bases, with 9 bases of the junction left unmatched. Germline lookup yields CDR1 SQVTM and CDR2 ANQGSEA. CDR3 size: 14 residues. CDR3 protein: CSVAREGPADTQYF. CDR3 in DNA: TGCAGCGTAGCCCGGGAGGGCCCCGCAGATACGCAGTATTTT.

The rearrangement uses TRBV19 and TRBJ1-2; 9 bases are a match to TRBD1. V shed 6 bases and J 5 bases; nucleotides not matched to a gene: 4. This CDR3 has 13 amino acids. Germline V CDR1 and CDR2: LNHDA, SQIVND (reference sequence). DNA for the CDR3: TGTGCCAGTAGCCCCGGGACAGGGTATGGCTACACCTTC. It codes for CASSPGTGYGYTF.

The CDR3 is CASSEEGGAPYFSGNTIYF. DNA of the CDR3: TGTGCCAGCAGTGAAGAGGGGGGGGCTCCATACTTCTCTGGAAACACCATATATTTT. V usage is TRBV6-1 and J usage is TRBJ1-3; tentative D call: TRBD1 (6 bases). Trimming pared 1 base from V and 0 bases from J, leaving 19 bases between. The CDR3 covers 19 residues. Per germline, CDR1 MNHNS and CDR2 SASEGT.

The V call is TRBV9, the J call TRBJ2-2; no clear D gene. V lost 2 bases and J 5 bases, leaving 7 bases between the germline ends. CDR3 size: 13 residues. Germline V CDR1 and CDR2: SGDLS, YYNGEE. DNA of the CDR3: TGTGCCAGCAGCGTGAGGTTGACCGGGGAGCTGTTTTTT. Protein: CASSVRLTGELFF.